This entry features one T cell receptor beta chain sequence. The participants were between 18 and 89 years old and came from some 23 US areas. Self-reported history from a screening survey and questionnaire set each donor's cohort. Per germline, CDR1 LNHDA and CDR2 SQIVND (reference sequence). This CDR3 region has 13 residues. Trimming removed 6 bases at V and 6 bases at J, with 11 bases between. This record belongs to a study of blood T cell repertoires in COVID-19. At the level of the study: PBMCs, B-cell-depleted T cells, or T cells provided the cDNA or gDNA that made up the material.

Authors' processing steps: Estimates of nucleated cell counts were drawn from the amplification of reference gene primers. The assay was immunoSEQ multiplex PCR, and TCRdb's table has in-frame clones only and misses some. V and J calls and clone size are those listed in that table; D and trimming were worked out from the DNA. The sample gives under 200,000 clones, approximately 84% of which show up once; around 6% is in the top ten. The chain is built from TRBV19 and TRBJ2-2; tentative D call: TRBD2 (5 bases). The source of this sequence is a woman between 40 and 50 years old with acute COVID-19. Source material: PBMCs or T cells enriched from blood (not recorded which). The CDR3 sequence is CASRPSGPGELFF. The CDR3, as DNA: TGTGCCAGTAGACCAAGCGGTCCCGGGGAGCTGTTTTTT.